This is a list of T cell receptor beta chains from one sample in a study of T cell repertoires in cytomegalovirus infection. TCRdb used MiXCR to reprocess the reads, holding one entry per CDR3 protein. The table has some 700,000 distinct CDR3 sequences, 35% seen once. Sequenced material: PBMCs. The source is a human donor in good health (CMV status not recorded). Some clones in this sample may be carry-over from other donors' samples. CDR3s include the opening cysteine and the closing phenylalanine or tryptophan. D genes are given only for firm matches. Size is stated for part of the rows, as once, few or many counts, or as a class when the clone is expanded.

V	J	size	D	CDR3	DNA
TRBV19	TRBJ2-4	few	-	CASTGHQNIQYF	TGTGCCAGCACGGGACACCAAAACATTCAGTACTTC
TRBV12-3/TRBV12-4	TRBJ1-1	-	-	CASSSPRGRGSNTEAFF	TGTGCCAGCAGTTCTCCCCGGGGACGAGGCTCGAACACTGAAGCTTTCTTT
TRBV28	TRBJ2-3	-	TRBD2	CASRPSGSGTDTQYF	TGTGCCAGCAGACCAAGCGGGAGCGGGACAGATACGCAGTATTTT
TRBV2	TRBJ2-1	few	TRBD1	CASKGQTGGYNEQFF	TGTGCCAGCAAGGGGCAGACAGGGGGCTACAATGAGCAGTTCTTC
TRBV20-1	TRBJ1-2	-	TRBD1	CSASRDSQNYGYTF	TGCAGTGCTTCCCGGGACAGCCAAAACTATGGCTACACCTTC
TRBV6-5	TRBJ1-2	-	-	CASSWGSGYTF	TGTGCCAGCAGTTGGGGGTCTGGCTACACCTTC
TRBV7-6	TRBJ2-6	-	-	CASSPERGGANVLTF	TGTGCCAGCAGCCCCGAGAGGGGTGGGGCCAACGTCCTGACTTTC
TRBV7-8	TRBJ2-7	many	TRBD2	CASSESRTSGAYEQYF	TGTGCCAGCAGCGAGTCTAGGACTAGCGGGGCCTACGAGCAGTACTTC
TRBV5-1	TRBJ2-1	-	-	CASNTQQDNEQFF	TGCGCCAGCAACACACAACAGGACAATGAGCAGTTCTTC
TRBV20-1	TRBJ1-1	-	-	CSARGSYWVLNTEAFF	TGCAGTGCTAGAGGGTCGTATTGGGTACTGAACACTGAAGCTTTCTTT
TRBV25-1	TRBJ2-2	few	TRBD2	CASNPWVAGEPTPGELFF	TGTGCCAGCAACCCTTGGGTAGCGGGGGAGCCCACGCCCGGGGAGCTGTTTTTT
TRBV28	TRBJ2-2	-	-	CASSFRGAVTGELFF	TGTGCCAGCAGTTTTCGCGGGGCTGTCACCGGGGAGCTGTTTTTT
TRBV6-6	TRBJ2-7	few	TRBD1	CASSYLGGLDEQYF	TGTGCCAGCAGTTACTTAGGGGGCTTGGACGAGCAGTACTTC
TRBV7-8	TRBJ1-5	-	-	CASSLFRVGSNQPQHF	TGTGCCAGCAGCTTATTTCGGGTCGGAAGTAATCAGCCCCAGCATTTT
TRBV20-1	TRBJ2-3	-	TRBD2	CSARTSATDTQYF	TGCAGTGCTAGGACTAGCGCCACAGATACGCAGTATTTT
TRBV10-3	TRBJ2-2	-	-	CAISEGIAPDGELFF	TGTGCCATCAGTGAAGGGATAGCGCCCGATGGGGAGCTGTTTTTT